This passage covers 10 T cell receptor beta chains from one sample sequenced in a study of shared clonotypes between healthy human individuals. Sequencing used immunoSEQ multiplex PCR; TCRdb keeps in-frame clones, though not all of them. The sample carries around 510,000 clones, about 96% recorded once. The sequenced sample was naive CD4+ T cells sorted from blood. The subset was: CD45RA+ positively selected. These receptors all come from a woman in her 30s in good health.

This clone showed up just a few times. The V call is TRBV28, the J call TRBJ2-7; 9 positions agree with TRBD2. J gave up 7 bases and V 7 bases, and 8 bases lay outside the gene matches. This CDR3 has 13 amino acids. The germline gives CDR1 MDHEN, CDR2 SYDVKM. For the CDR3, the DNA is TGTGCCAGCACTCCTAGCGGGATCGGGGAGCAGTACTTC. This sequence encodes CASTPSGIGEQYF.

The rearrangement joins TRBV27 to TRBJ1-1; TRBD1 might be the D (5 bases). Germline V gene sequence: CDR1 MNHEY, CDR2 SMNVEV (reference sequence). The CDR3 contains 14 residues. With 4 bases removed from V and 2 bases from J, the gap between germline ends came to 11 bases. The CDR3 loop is CASSSQGGNTEAFF. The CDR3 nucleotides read TGTGCCAGCAGTTCTCAGGGTGGCAACACTGAAGCTTTCTTT.

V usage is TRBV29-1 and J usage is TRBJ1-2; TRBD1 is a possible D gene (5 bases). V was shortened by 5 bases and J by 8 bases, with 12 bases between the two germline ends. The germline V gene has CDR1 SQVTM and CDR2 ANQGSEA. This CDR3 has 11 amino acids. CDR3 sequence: CSVMRGQGYTF. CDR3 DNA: TGCAGCGTTATGAGGGGCCAGGGCTACACCTTC.

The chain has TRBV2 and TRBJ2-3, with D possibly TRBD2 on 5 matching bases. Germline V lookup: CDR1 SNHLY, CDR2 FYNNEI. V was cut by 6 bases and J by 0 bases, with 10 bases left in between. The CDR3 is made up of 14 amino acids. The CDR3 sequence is CASREASSTDTQYF. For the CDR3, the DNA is TGTGCCAGCAGGGAGGCATCTAGCACAGATACGCAGTATTTT.

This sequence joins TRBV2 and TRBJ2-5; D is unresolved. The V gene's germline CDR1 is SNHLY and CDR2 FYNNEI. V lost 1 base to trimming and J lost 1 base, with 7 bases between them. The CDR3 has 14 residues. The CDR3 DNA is TGTGCCAGCAGTGAAGTAATATCCCAAGAGACCCAGTACTTC. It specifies CASSEVISQETQYF.

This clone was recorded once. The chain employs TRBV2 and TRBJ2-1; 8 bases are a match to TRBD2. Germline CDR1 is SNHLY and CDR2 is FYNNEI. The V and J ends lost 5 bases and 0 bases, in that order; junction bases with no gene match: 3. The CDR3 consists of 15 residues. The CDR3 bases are TGTGCCAGCAGTTCCAGCGGGAGCTCCTACAATGAGCAGTTCTTC. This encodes CASSSSGSSYNEQFF.

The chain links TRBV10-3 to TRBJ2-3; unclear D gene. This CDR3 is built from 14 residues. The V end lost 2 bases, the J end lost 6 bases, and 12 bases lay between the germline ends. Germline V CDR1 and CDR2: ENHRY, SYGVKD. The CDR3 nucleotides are TGTGCCATCAGTGAGGGTCCAGGCCAGGATACGCAGTATTTT. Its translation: CAISEGPGQDTQYF.

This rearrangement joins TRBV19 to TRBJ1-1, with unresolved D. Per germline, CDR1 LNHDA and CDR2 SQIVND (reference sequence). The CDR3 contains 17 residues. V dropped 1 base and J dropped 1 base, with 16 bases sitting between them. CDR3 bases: TGTGCCAGTAGTATAGGACCCGGAGGCCCTACGAACACTGAAGCTTTCTTT. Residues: CASSIGPGGPTNTEAFF.

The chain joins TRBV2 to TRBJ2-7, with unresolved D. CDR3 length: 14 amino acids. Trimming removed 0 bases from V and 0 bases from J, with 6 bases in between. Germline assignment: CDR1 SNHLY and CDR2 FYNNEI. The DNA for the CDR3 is TGTGCCAGCAGTGAAGCAGAATACTCCTACGAGCAGTACTTC. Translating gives CASSEAEYSYEQYF.

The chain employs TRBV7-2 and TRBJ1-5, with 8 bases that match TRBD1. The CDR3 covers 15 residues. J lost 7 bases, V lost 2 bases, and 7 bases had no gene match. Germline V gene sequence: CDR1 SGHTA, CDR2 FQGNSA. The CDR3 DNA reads TGTGCCAGCAGCTTATCGTCAGGGGGCGACCAGCCCCAGCATTTT. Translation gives CASSLSSGGDQPQHF.